The rows below give T cell receptor beta chains drawn from one sample of a study of blood T cell repertoires in COVID-19. Some clones are missing from TCRdb's copy, which holds only in-frame ones; the method was immunoSEQ multiplex PCR. Among 98,000 or so clones listed, approximately 80% were seen once. The sample taken for sequencing was peripheral blood. These receptors were obtained from a woman between 65 and 79 years old with acute or convalescent COVID-19. CDR3s include the opening cysteine and the closing phenylalanine or tryptophan. Each record gives: J gene, D gene, V gene, clone size, CDR3 protein, CDR3 DNA. A D gene is named only where the DNA matches it firmly. Clone size, where shown, is once, few, many, or a class for clones that have expanded.

>TRBJ2-7|TRBD1|TRBV4-2|NA
CASSQEPLGTGSYEQYF
TGTGCCAGCAGCCAAGAACCTCTTGGGACAGGCTCCTACGAGCAGTACTTC
>TRBJ2-5|NA|TRBV6-6|once
CASSYWSGDQETQYF
TGTGCCAGCAGTTACTGGTCAGGGGACCAAGAGACCCAGTACTTC
>TRBJ2-7|TRBD2|TRBV2|NA
CASRGTSGIGYEQYF
TGTGCCAGCAGGGGGACTAGCGGGATAGGTTACGAGCAGTACTTC
>TRBJ2-2|TRBD2|TRBV18|NA
CASSPNQAGGTGELFF
TGTGCCAGCTCACCAAACCAAGCGGGGGGAACCGGGGAGCTGTTTTTT
>TRBJ2-1|TRBD2|TRBV9|NA
CASSASGGYNEQFF
TGTGCCAGCAGCGCTAGCGGGGGGTACAATGAGCAGTTCTTC
>TRBJ1-3|TRBD1|TRBV7-2|NA
CASSRGTGVFGNTIYF
TGTGCCAGCAGCCGGGGGACAGGGGTCTTTGGAAACACCATATATTTT
>TRBJ2-7|TRBD2|TRBV5-6|few
CASSSGLAGGPAYEQYF
TGTGCCAGCAGCTCCGGACTAGCGGGAGGGCCTGCCTACGAGCAGTACTTC
>TRBJ2-7|NA|TRBV6-5|once
CASRASEQYF
TGTGCCAGCAGGGCTAGCGAGCAGTACTTC
>TRBJ1-2|TRBD1|TRBV4-1|NA
CASSQETGGRGYTF
TGCGCCAGCAGCCAAGAAACAGGGGGCCGTGGCTACACCTTC
>TRBJ2-7|TRBD2|TRBV10-2|NA
CASSESLAGKGGEQYF
TGCGCCAGCAGTGAATCACTAGCGGGAAAGGGAGGCGAGCAGTACTTC
>TRBJ2-3|TRBD1|TRBV5-4|NA
CASSQGAADTQYF
TGTGCCAGCAGCCAGGGGGCAGCAGATACGCAGTATTTT
>TRBJ2-3|TRBD1|TRBV4-3|NA
CASSRGDRAGDTQYF
TGCGCCAGCAGCCGAGGGGACAGGGCAGGAGATACGCAGTATTTT
>TRBJ1-5|NA|TRBV7-9|once
CASSLGGRGASPQHF
TGTGCCAGCAGCTTAGGCGGTCGGGGGGCATCGCCCCAGCATTTT
>TRBJ1-1|NA|TRBV29-1|NA
CSVAASGQNTEAFF
TGCAGCGTTGCTGCCTCGGGACAGAACACTGAAGCTTTCTTT
>TRBJ2-1|NA|TRBV10-1|NA
CASGSSAYNEQFF
TGCGCCAGCGGGAGTTCGGCCTACAATGAGCAGTTCTTC
>TRBJ1-2|NA|TRBV7-3|NA
CASSPQPNYGYTF
TGTGCCAGCAGCCCACAGCCTAACTATGGCTACACCTTC
>TRBJ2-7|NA|TRBV10-3|NA
CAIMSMDSPSYEQYF
TGTGCCATCATGAGCATGGACAGCCCCTCCTACGAGCAGTACTTC
>TRBJ1-4|TRBD1|TRBV29-1|NA
CSVPTPGQGAREKLFF
TGCAGCGTTCCGACCCCGGGACAGGGGGCGCGCGAAAAACTGTTTTTT
>TRBJ1-1|TRBD1|TRBV4-1|NA
CASSQFGQANTEAFF
TGCGCCAGCAGCCAGTTTGGACAGGCGAACACTGAAGCTTTCTTT
>TRBJ1-2|NA|TRBV28|once
CASSLFTPNYGYTF
TGTGCCAGCAGTTTATTTACACCTAACTATGGCTACACCTTC
>TRBJ1-5|NA|TRBV7-2|few
CASSLGLPNQPQHF
TGTGCCAGCAGCTTAGGTCTTCCCAATCAGCCCCAGCATTTT
>TRBJ1-1|NA|TRBV5-1|NA
CASSLGGTGYTEAFF
TGCGCCAGCAGCTTGGGCGGCACTGGGTACACTGAAGCTTTCTTT
>TRBJ2-3|TRBD1|TRBV6-5|NA
CASRTGTGRTDTQYF
TGTGCCAGCAGAACCGGGACAGGGCGCACAGATACGCAGTATTTT
>TRBJ1-2|TRBD1|TRBV2|NA
CASSPDRGGYTF
TGTGCCAGCAGTCCCGACAGGGGAGGCTACACCTTC
>TRBJ2-2|NA|TRBV6-5|NA
CASPEEGDTGELFF
TGTGCCAGCCCCGAGGAAGGCGACACCGGGGAGCTGTTTTTT
>TRBJ2-5|TRBD2|TRBV5-1|NA
CASSLGALAGGPSTQYF
TGCGCCAGCAGCTTGGGGGCTCTAGCGGGAGGGCCCTCGACCCAGTACTTC
>TRBJ2-5|NA|TRBV12-2|NA
CASRLSRDRGGNEYQETQYF
TGTGCAAGTCGCTTGAGCCGGGACAGGGGTGGGAATGAATACCAAGAGACCCAGTACTTC
>TRBJ1-2|TRBD1|TRBV28|NA
CASSPLAWGQGAGYTF
TGTGCCAGCAGTCCTCTGGCTTGGGGACAGGGGGCTGGCTACACCTTC
>TRBJ2-6|TRBD1|TRBV6-1|NA
CASSGRGTGIRSGANVLTF
TGTGCCAGCAGTGGAAGGGGGACAGGGATCCGCTCTGGGGCCAACGTCCTGACTTTC
>TRBJ2-1|TRBD2|TRBV18|NA
CASSPTSGGWNNEQFF
TGTGCCAGCTCGCCAACTAGCGGGGGGTGGAACAATGAGCAGTTCTTC
>TRBJ1-2|NA|TRBV6-4|NA
CASRHSNGYTF
TGTGCCAGCAGGCACAGTAATGGCTACACCTTC
>TRBJ1-5|TRBD1|TRBV28|once
CASSIGQGMNQPQHF
TGTGCCAGCAGTATAGGACAGGGGATGAATCAGCCCCAGCATTTT
>TRBJ2-5|NA|TRBV6-5|NA
CASGGQPAETQYF
TGTGCCAGCGGAGGACAGCCGGCCGAGACCCAGTACTTC
>TRBJ2-7|TRBD1|TRBV5-1|once
CASSLGSMDRHSYEQYF
TGCGCCAGCAGCTTGGGGTCGATGGACAGGCACTCCTACGAGCAGTACTTC
>TRBJ1-4|TRBD1|TRBV10-3|once
CAISARQGGYEKLFF
TGTGCCATCAGTGCCAGACAGGGGGGGTATGAAAAACTGTTTTTT
>TRBJ2-3|NA|TRBV28|NA
CATRTVLIITDTQYF
TGTGCCACCAGAACGGTCCTCATAATCACAGATACGCAGTATTTT
>TRBJ2-2|TRBD1|TRBV7-8|NA
CASSLNQGAVPTGELFF
TGTGCCAGCAGCCTAAATCAGGGGGCGGTCCCCACCGGGGAGCTGTTTTTT
>TRBJ1-1|NA|TRBV7-2|NA
CASLQDRLAEAFF
TGTGCCAGTCTACAAGACAGACTAGCTGAAGCTTTCTTT
>TRBJ1-6|TRBD1|TRBV4-3|once
CASSQTGDRTPLHF
TGCGCCAGCAGCCAAACAGGGGACAGGACACCCCTCCACTTT
>TRBJ2-1|NA|TRBV7-2|NA
CASSSHRGSDNEQFF
TGTGCCAGCAGCTCCCACCGCGGTAGCGACAATGAGCAGTTCTTC
>TRBJ2-1|NA|TRBV2|NA
CASSKADGSYNEQFF
TGTGCCAGCAGTAAGGCGGATGGCTCCTACAATGAGCAGTTCTTC